This T cell receptor (beta chain) is from a study of T cells in Graves' hyperthyroidism and ophthalmopathy. The CDR3 contains 13 residues. The V end lost 6 bases, the J end lost 2 bases, and 10 bases lay between the germline ends. Germline V lookup: CDR1 MGHDK, CDR2 SYGVNS. Uncontrolled infection, other autoimmune disease, pregnancy or lactation excluded patients. This clonotype was picked up a small number of times. Its target is unknown. Amplification targeted TCR beta CDR3 regions from RNA transcripts. An initial round of RT-PCR targeting the TCR CDR3 relied on the HTBI primer set. TCRdb re-called the multiplex PCR reads through MiXCR, storing one row per CDR3 protein. The data show over 500,000 distinct CDR3 sequences, with roughly 16% seen just once and 25% to 35% held by the top ten. Overall study results and limits: The model made its ophthalmopathy prediction, and onset followed a median 6.5 months later.

The sequenced material came from blood. The V gene is TRBV25-1, the J gene TRBJ1-1, with D maybe TRBD1 (5 bases). The receptor was derived from a woman aged 30 to 39 with Graves' ophthalmopathy. CDR3 coding DNA: TGTGCCAGCAGAGGACAAGCTAACACTGAAGCTTTCTTT. It yields the protein CASRGQANTEAFF.